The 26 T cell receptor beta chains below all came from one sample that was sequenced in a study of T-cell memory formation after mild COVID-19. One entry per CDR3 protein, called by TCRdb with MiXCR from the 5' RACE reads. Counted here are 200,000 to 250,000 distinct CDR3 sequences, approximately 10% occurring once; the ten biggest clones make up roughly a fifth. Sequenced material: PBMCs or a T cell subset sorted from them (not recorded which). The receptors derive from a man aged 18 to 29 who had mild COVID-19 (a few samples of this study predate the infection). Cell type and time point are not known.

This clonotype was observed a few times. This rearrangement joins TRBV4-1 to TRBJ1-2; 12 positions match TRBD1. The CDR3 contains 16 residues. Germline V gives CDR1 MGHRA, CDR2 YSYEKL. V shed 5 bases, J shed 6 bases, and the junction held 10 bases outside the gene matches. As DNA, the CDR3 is TGCGCCAGCAGCTATAGACCGGGACAGGGGGCGCATGGCTACACCTTC. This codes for CASSYRPGQGAHGYTF.

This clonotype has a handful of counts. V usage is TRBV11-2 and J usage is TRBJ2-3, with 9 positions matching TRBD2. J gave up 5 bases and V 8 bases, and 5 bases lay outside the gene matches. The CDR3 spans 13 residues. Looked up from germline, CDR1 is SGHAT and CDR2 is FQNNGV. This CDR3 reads CASAGGLKDTQYF. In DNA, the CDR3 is TGTGCCAGCGCGGGGGGGCTTAAAGATACGCAGTATTTT.

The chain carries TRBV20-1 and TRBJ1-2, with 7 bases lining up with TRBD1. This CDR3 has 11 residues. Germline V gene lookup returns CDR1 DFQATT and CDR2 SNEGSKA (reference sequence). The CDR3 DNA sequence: TGCAGAGTCTTACAGGGGTATGGCTACACCTTC. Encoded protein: CRVLQGYGYTF.

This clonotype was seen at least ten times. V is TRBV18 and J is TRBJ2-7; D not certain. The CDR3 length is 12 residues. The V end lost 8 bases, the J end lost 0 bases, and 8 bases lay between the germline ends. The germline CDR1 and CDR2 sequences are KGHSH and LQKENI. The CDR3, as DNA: TGTGCCAGCAGCCCGAGCTCCTACGAGCAGTACTTC. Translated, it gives CASSPSSYEQYF.

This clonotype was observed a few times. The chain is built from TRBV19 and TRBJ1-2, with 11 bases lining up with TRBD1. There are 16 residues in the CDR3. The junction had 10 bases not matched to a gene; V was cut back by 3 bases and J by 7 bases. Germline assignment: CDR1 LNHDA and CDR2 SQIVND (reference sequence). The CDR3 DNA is TGTGCCAGTAGTATTCTCGACGGACAGGGGGCTCGTGGCTACACCTTC. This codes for CASSILDGQGARGYTF.

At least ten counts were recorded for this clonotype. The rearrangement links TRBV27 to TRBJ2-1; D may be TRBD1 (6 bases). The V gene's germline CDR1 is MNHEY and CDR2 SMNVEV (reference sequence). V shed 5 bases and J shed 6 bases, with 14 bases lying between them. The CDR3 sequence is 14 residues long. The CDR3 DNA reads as TGTGCCAGCAGTCAGGGGAGTAGAGTCAATGAGCAGTTCTTC. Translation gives CASSQGSRVNEQFF.

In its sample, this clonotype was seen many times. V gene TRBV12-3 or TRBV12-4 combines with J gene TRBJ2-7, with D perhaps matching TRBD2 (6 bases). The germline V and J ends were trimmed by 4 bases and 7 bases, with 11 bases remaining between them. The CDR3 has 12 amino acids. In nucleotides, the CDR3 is TGTGCCAGCAGTTCAGGAGGGGTTGAGCAGTACTTC. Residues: CASSSGGVEQYF.

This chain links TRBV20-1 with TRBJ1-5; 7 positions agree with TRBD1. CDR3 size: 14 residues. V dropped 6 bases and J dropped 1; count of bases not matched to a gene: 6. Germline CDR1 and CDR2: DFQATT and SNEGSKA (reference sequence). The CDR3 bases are TGCAGTGCGAAAAGACAGGGAAGCAATCAGCCCCAGCATTTT. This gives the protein CSAKRQGSNQPQHF.

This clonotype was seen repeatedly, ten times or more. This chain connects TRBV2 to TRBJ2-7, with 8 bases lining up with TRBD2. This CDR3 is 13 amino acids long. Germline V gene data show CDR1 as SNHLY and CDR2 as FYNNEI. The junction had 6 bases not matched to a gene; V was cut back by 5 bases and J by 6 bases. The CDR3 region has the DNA TGTGCCAGCAGTCTGGGACTAGAGGTCGAGCAGTACTTC. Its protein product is CASSLGLEVEQYF.

CDR3 sequence: CASGDRQNTEAFF. The CDR3 coding sequence is TGCGCCAGCGGCGACAGGCAGAACACTGAAGCTTTCTTT. The V and J genes are TRBV4-1 and TRBJ1-1; a possible D gene is TRBD1 (6 bases). V was trimmed by 8 bases and J by 1 base, leaving 11 bases between them. Germline V lookup: CDR1 MGHRA, CDR2 YSYEKL. The CDR3 extends over 13 amino acids.

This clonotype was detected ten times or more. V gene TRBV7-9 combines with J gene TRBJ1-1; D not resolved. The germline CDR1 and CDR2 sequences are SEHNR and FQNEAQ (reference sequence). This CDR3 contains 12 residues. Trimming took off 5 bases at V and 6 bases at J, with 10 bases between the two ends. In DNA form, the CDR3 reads TGTGCCAGCAGCGCGTCGGAGTCTGAAGCTTTCTTT. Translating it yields CASSASESEAFF. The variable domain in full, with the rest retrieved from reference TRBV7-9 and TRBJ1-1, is DTGVSQNPRHKITKRGQNVTFRCDPISEHNRLYWYRQTLGQGPEFLTYFQNEAQLEKSRLLSDRFSAERPKGSFSTLEIQRTEQGDSAMYLCASSASESEAFFGQGTRLTVV.

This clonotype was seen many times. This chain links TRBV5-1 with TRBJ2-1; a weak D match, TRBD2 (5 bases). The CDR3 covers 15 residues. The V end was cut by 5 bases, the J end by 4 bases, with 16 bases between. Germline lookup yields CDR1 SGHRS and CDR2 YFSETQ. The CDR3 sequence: CASRSGSVGYNEQFF. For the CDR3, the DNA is TGCGCCAGCAGAAGCGGATCCGTTGGGTACAATGAGCAGTTCTTC.

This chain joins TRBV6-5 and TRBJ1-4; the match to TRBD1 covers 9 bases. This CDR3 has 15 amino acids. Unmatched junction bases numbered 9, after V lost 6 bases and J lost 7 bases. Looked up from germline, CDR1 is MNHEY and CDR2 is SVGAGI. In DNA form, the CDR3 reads TGTGCCAGCAGGGACCCGGGACAGGGAACTGAAAAACTGTTTTTT. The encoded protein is CASRDPGQGTEKLFF.

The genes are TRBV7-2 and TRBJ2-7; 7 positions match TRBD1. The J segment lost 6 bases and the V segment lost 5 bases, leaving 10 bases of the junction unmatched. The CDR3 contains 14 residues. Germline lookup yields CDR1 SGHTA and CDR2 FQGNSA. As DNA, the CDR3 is TGTGCCAGCAGCCTGAACAGGGGAACCGGCGAGCAGTACGTC. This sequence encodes CASSLNRGTGEQYV.

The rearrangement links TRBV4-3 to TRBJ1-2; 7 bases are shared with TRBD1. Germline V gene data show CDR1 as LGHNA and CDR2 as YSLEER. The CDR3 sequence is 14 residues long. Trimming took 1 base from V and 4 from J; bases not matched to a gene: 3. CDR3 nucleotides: TGCGCCAGCAGCCAAGGACAGGGCACCTATGGCTACACCTTC. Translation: CASSQGQGTYGYTF.

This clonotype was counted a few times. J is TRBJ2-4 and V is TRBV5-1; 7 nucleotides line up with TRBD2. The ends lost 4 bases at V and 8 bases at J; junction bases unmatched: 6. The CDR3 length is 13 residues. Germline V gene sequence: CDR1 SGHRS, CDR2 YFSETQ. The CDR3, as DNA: TGCGCCAGCAGCGAGCCTCGGGGGGACATTCAGTACTTC. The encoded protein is CASSEPRGDIQYF.

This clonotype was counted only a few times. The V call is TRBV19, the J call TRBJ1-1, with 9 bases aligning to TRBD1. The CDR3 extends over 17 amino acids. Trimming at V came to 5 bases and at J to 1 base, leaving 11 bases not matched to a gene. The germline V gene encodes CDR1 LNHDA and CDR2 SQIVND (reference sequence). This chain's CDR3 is CASSHRGRTGKNTEAFF. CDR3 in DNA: TGTGCCAGTAGTCACAGGGGGCGAACCGGAAAGAACACTGAAGCTTTCTTT.

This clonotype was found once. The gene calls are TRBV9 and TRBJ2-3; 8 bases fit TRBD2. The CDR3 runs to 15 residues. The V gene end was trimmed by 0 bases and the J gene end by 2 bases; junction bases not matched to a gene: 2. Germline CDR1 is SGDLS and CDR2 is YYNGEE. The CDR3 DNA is TGTGCCAGCAGCGTAGCTAGCGGGCCCACAGATACGCAGTATTTT. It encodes CASSVASGPTDTQYF.

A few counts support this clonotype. CDR3 loop: CASSYSGIAVYEQYF. The CDR3 DNA sequence: TGTGCCAGCAGTTACTCGGGTATAGCCGTCTACGAGCAGTACTTC. The chain has TRBV6-5 and TRBJ2-7; the D is unclear. The CDR3 consists of 15 residues. V lost 0 bases, J lost 3 bases, and 12 bases lay in between. Per the germline V gene, CDR1 is MNHEY and CDR2 is SVGAGI.

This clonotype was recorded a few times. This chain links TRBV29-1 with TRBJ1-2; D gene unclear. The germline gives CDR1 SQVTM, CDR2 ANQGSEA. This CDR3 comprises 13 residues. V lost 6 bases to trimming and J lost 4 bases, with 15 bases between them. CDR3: CSVSAQIPYGYTF. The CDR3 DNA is TGCAGCGTCTCGGCACAGATTCCCTATGGCTACACCTTC.

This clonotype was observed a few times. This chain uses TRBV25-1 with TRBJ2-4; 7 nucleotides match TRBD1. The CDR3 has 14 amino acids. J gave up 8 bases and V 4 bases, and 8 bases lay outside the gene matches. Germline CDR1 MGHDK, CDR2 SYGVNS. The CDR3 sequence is CASSAGTERDIQYF. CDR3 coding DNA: TGTGCCAGCAGTGCCGGGACAGAAAGAGACATTCAGTACTTC.

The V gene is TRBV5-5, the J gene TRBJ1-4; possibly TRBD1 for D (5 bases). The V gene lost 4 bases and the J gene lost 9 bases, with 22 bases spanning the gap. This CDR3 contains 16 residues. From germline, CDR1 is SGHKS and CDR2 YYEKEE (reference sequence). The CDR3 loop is CASSPSQDFTGKKLFF. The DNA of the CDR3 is TGTGCCAGCAGCCCGTCACAGGACTTTACTGGCAAAAAACTGTTTTTT.

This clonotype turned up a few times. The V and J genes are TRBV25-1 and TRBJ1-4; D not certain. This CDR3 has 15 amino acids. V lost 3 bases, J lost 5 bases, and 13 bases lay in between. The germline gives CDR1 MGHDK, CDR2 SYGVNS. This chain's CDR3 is CASSDHDIGNEKLFF. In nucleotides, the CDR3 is TGTGCCAGCAGTGATCACGACATAGGGAATGAAAAACTGTTTTTT.

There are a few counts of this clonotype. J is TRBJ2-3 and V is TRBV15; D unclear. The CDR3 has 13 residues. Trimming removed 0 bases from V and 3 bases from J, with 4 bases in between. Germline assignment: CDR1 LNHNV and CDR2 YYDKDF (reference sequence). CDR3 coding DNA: TGTGCCACCAGCAGAGATGCGACAGATACGCAGTATTTT. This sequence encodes CATSRDATDTQYF. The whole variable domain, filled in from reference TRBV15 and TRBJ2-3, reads DAMVIQNPRYQVTQFGKPVTLSCSQTLNHNVMYWYQQKSSQAPKLLFHYYDKDFNNEADTPDNFQSRRPNTSFCFLDIRSPGLGDTAMYLCATSRDATDTQYFGPGTRLTVL.

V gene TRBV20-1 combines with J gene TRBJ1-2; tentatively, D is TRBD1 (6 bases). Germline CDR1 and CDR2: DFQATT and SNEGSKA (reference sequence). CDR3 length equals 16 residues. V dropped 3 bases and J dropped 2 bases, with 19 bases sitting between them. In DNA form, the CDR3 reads TGCAGTGCTAGGGGGAGGACAGCATCTATCAACTATGGCTACACCTTC. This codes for CSARGRTASINYGYTF.

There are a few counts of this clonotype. The CDR3 is CASSLRSSGGTDTQYF. In DNA, the CDR3 is TGTGCCAGCAGCTTAAGGAGTAGCGGGGGCACAGATACGCAGTATTTT. V is TRBV7-9 and J is TRBJ2-3; 8 bases agree with TRBD2. Germline loops: CDR1 SEHNR, CDR2 FQNEAQ (reference sequence). The CDR3 spans 16 residues. Germline trimming cut 2 bases from V and 1 base from J; bases unmatched to any gene: 5.